This T cell receptor beta chain was identified during a study of post-analysis software for immune sequencing data. Study in general: The study covered relapsing-remitting, secondary progressive and progressive-relapsing courses of multiple sclerosis.

The V and J ends lost 6 bases and 0 bases, in that order; junction bases with no gene match: 13. This CDR3 has 18 amino acids. Germline assignment: CDR1 SGHAT and CDR2 FQNNGV. This clonotype was seen only a few times. The antigen remains undetermined. Overall study results and limits: Those samples that were prepared in the same batch co-clustered strongly by F measure. Patients with multiple sclerosis recorded significantly lower normalized Chao1 diversity than controls, the study found. Comparison of patients with controls showed about 5 TRBV segments more frequent in patients, TRBV5-6, TRBV5-1 and TRBV20-1 among them.

Tagging with unique molecular identifiers was a feature of the TCR beta cDNA libraries. A population of roughly 0.85 to 10 million T cells gave rise to about half a million cDNA molecules. TCRdb reprocessed the PCR reads via MiXCR and lists one record per CDR3 protein. The table lists about 210,000 distinct CDR3 sequences, over 25% of them singletons. This clonotype was obtained from a girl between 2 and 17 years old with multiple sclerosis. Specimen: blood. The gene calls are TRBV11-2 and TRBJ2-1; TRBD2 matches at 8 bases. The CDR3 DNA sequence: TGTGCCAGCAGACGCCGAAGGACTAGCCTCAGCTCCTACAATGAGCAGTTCTTC. Its protein is CASRRRRTSLSSYNEQFF.